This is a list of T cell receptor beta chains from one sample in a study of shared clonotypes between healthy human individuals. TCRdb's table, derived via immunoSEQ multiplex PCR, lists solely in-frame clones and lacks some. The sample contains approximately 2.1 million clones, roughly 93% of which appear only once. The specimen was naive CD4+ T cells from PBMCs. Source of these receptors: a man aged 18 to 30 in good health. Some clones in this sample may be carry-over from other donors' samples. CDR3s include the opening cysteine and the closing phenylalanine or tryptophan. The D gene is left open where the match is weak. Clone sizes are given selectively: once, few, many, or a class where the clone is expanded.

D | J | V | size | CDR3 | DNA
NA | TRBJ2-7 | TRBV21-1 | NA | CASSNTGGYYEQYF | TGTGCCAGCAGCAATACAGGGGGTTACTACGAGCAGTACTTC
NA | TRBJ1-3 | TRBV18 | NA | CASSLGRTSSGNTIYF | TGTGCCAGCTCACTGGGACGGACGAGCTCTGGAAACACCATATATTTT
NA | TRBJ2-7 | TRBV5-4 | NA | CASSLVSGVSPYEQYF | TGTGCCAGCAGCTTGGTGTCGGGGGTTTCTCCCTACGAGCAGTACTTC
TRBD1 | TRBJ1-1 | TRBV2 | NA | CASRDRGPAETEAFF | TGTGCCAGCCGGGACAGGGGCCCCGCAGAGACTGAAGCTTTCTTT
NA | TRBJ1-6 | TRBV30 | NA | CAWSLLIGDSPLHF | TGTGCCTGGAGTCTCCTGATCGGCGATTCACCCCTCCACTTT
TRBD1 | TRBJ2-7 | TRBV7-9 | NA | CASSQTRTGRLEQYF | TGTGCCAGCAGCCAAACGAGGACAGGGCGCTTAGAGCAGTACTTC
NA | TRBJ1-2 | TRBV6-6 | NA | CASSYSRGAERGYTF | TGTGCCAGCAGTTACTCGAGAGGGGCCGAGCGGGGCTACACCTTC
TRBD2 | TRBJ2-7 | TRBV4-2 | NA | CASSLGSGRLAGGFYEQYF | TGTGCCAGCAGCCTAGGTTCGGGGAGACTAGCGGGAGGGTTCTACGAGCAGTACTTC
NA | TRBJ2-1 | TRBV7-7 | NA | CASSLWLYAGEQFF | TGTGCCAGCAGCTTATGGTTGTATGCTGGTGAGCAGTTCTTC
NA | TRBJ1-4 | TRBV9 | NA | CASSVGREEKLFF | TGTGCCAGCAGCGTAGGCAGGGAAGAAAAACTGTTTTTT
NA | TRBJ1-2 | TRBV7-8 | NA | CASSFDEVLYGYTF | TGTGCCAGCAGCTTCGATGAAGTCCTCTATGGCTACACCTTC
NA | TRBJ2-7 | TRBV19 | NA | CASRTPGSSYEQYF | TGTGCCAGTAGAACACCGGGATCTTCCTACGAGCAGTACTTC
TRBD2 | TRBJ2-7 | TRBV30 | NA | CAWSVLGAGGFHEQYF | TGTGCCTGGAGTGTACTAGGAGCGGGAGGGTTCCACGAGCAGTACTTC
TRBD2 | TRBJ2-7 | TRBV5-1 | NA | CASSFQLASSYEQYF | TGCGCCAGCAGCTTCCAACTAGCGTCCTCCTACGAGCAGTACTTC
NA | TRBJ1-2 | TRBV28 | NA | CASSLPVSGDRYGYTF | TGTGCCAGCAGTTTGCCCGTTTCGGGGGATCGCTATGGCTACACCTTC
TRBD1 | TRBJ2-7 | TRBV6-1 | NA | CASSPGQGWEQYF | TGTGCCAGCAGTCCGGGACAGGGGTGGGAGCAGTACTTC
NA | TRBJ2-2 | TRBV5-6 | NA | CASSRDTGELFF | TGTGCCAGCAGCCGGGACACCGGGGAGCTGTTTTTT
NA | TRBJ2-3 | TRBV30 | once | CAWNPGATDTQYF | TGTGCCTGGAATCCGGGGGCCACAGATACGCAGTATTTT
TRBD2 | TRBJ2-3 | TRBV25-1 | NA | CASSGLAATDTQYF | TGTGCCAGCAGCGGACTAGCGGCAACAGATACGCAGTATTTT
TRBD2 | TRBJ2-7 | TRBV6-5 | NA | CASSLFREGPYEQYF | TGTGCCAGCAGTTTGTTTCGGGAGGGCCCCTACGAGCAGTACTTC
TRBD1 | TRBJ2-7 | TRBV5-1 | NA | CASSLGTAASYEQYF | TGCGCCAGCAGCTTAGGGACAGCAGCCTCCTACGAGCAGTACTTC
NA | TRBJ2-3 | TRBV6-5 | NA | CASSYGHNPTDTQYF | TGTGCCAGCAGTTATGGCCATAACCCCACAGATACGCAGTATTTT
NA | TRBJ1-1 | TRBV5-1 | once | CASSFSNPLDTEAFF | TGCGCCAGCAGCTTCAGTAATCCATTAGACACTGAAGCTTTCTTT
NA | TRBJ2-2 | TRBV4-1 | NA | CASSQNFGTGELFF | TGCGCCAGCAGCCAAAACTTTGGCACCGGGGAGCTGTTTTTT
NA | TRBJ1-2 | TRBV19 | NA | CASSIGAGDYGYTF | TGTGCCAGTAGTATCGGCGCCGGGGACTATGGCTACACCTTC
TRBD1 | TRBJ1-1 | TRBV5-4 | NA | CASSNQGGATEAFF | TGTGCCAGCAGTAATCAGGGGGGAGCCACTGAAGCTTTCTTT
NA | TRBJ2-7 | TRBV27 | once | CASSLRWDKDYEQYF | TGTGCCAGCAGTTTGAGGTGGGACAAGGACTACGAGCAGTACTTC
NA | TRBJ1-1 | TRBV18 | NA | CASSPLERGTEAFF | TGTGCCAGCTCACCGCTCGAGAGAGGGACTGAAGCTTTCTTT
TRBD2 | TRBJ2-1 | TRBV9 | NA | CASSVGWTSGNNEQFF | TGTGCCAGCAGCGTAGGGTGGACTAGCGGGAACAATGAGCAGTTCTTC
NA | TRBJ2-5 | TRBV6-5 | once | CASSESETQYF | TGTGCCAGCAGTGAATCTGAGACCCAGTACTTC
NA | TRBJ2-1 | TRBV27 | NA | CASTRSWGNEQFF | TGTGCCAGCACCCGGTCCTGGGGCAATGAGCAGTTCTTC
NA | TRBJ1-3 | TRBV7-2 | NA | CASSPRAAGLGNTIYF | TGTGCCAGCAGCCCGCGGGCAGCAGGGCTCGGAAACACCATATATTTT
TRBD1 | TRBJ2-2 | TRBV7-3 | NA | CASSLAQGYTGELFF | TGTGCCAGCAGCTTGGCACAGGGGTACACCGGGGAGCTGTTTTTT
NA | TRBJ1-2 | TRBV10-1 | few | CASIQGGYGYTF | TGCGCCAGCATCCAAGGTGGCTATGGCTACACCTTC
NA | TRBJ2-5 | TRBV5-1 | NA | CASSLFPLLIQETQYF | TGCGCCAGCAGCTTGTTCCCCCTGCTAATACAAGAGACCCAGTACTTC
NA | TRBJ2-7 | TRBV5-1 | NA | CASSSSLEGGGSYEQYF | TGCGCCAGCAGCTCCTCCTTGGAGGGAGGTGGGTCCTACGAGCAGTACTTC
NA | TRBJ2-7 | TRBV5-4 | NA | CASSVVSSYEQYF | TGTGCCAGCAGCGTCGTCAGCTCCTACGAGCAGTACTTC
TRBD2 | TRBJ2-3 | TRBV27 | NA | CASSRRTSRFPDTQYF | TGTGCCAGCAGTCGAAGGACTAGCCGTTTCCCAGATACGCAGTATTTT
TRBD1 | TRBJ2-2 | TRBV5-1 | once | CASSSLGQGVPTGELFF | TGCGCCAGCAGCTCCCTTGGACAGGGGGTCCCCACCGGGGAGCTGTTTTTT
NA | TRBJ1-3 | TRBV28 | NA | CASSLRFSGNTIYF | TGTGCCAGCAGTTTACGGTTCTCTGGAAACACCATATATTTT
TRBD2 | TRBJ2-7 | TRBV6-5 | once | CASSKTSGRAYEQYF | TGTGCCAGCAGCAAAACTAGCGGGAGGGCCTACGAGCAGTACTTC
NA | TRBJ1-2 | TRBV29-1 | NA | CSGNSGYGYTF | TGCAGCGGGAATTCCGGCTATGGCTACACCTTC
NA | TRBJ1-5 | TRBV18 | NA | CASSPGRSSNQPQHF | TGTGCCAGCTCACCAGGACGGAGTAGCAATCAGCCCCAGCATTTT
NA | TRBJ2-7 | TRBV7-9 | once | CASSPRATASDEQYF | TGTGCCAGCAGCCCGCGTGCGACCGCGTCAGACGAGCAGTACTTC
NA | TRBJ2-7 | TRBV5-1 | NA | CASSPDPSSEQYF | TGCGCCAGCAGCCCCGACCCCTCCTCCGAGCAGTACTTC
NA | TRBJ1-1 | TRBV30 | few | CAWSVSRRNTEAFF | TGTGCCTGGAGTGTAAGTCGTAGAAACACTGAAGCTTTCTTT
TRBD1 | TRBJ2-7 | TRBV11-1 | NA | CASSLTVRPGGEQYF | TGTGCCAGCAGCTTAACGGTTCGCCCAGGGGGAGAGCAGTACTTC
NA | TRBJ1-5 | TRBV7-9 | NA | CASSLLGSNQPQHF | TGTGCCAGCAGCCTTCTTGGGAGCAATCAGCCCCAGCATTTT
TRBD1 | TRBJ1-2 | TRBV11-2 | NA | CASSLRGRSYTF | TGTGCCAGCAGCTTGAGGGGGCGCAGCTACACCTTC
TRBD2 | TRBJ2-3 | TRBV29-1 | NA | CSVVGTSGRSTDTQYF | TGCAGCGTTGTAGGGACTAGCGGGAGGAGCACAGATACGCAGTATTTT
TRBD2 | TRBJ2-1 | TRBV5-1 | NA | CASSFLAGGESEQFF | TGCGCCAGCAGCTTTCTAGCGGGAGGAGAGAGTGAGCAGTTCTTC
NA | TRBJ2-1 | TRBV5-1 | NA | CASSGSGGEDEQFF | TGCGCCAGCAGCGGTTCGGGCGGAGAGGATGAGCAGTTCTTC
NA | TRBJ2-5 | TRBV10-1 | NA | CASSESGPRKETQYF | TGCGCCAGCAGTGAATCGGGGCCTCGGAAAGAGACCCAGTACTTC